This is a list of T cell receptor beta chains from one sample in a study of T cells after yellow fever vaccination. TCRdb reprocessed the 5' RACE reads via MiXCR and lists one record per CDR3 protein. The sample holds about 260,000 distinct CDR3 sequences, 10% to 15% seen once. This specimen was CD4+ T cells sorted from PBMCs, taken 45 days after the yellow fever booster vaccination. The origin of the receptors is a man aged 30-40 years who received the YFV17D yellow fever vaccine. The conserved cysteine and the conserved F or W are not part of the CDR3 here.

v_call: TRBV15; j_call: TRBJ1-6; cdr3_aa: ATSRDIGKNSPLH
v_call: TRBV28; j_call: TRBJ1-1; cdr3_aa: ASSIPGTGGSHKEAF
v_call: TRBV12-3/TRBV12-4; j_call: TRBJ2-5; cdr3_aa: ASRRTSGKETQY
v_call: TRBV6-5; j_call: TRBJ1-5; cdr3_aa: ASSPSRVQPQH
v_call: TRBV5-1; j_call: TRBJ2-1; cdr3_aa: ASSPGTSGSIEQF
v_call: TRBV5-1; j_call: TRBJ2-5; cdr3_aa: ASSWGTSGIETQY
v_call: TRBV7-9; j_call: TRBJ2-7; cdr3_aa: ASSPSVSGGSYEQY
v_call: TRBV29-1; j_call: TRBJ2-7; cdr3_aa: SVVQPTPYEQY
v_call: TRBV20-1; j_call: TRBJ1-5; cdr3_aa: SAFAGGNSNQPQH
v_call: TRBV20-1; j_call: TRBJ1-4; cdr3_aa: SASGLNENEKLF
v_call: TRBV20-1; j_call: TRBJ2-1; cdr3_aa: SARDDRGRNEQF
v_call: TRBV9; j_call: TRBJ2-2; cdr3_aa: ASSPDRSDTGELF
v_call: TRBV29-1; j_call: TRBJ2-1; cdr3_aa: SVTSGSLYNEQF
v_call: TRBV7-2; j_call: TRBJ2-3; cdr3_aa: ASSPRDYPLDTRY
v_call: TRBV29-1; j_call: TRBJ2-3; cdr3_aa: SVEARTSGTDTQY
v_call: TRBV7-9; j_call: TRBJ2-7; cdr3_aa: ASSPRKGDEQY